One sample yielded the 10 T cell receptor beta chains listed below, sequenced in a study of blood T cell repertoires in COVID-19. Method: immunoSEQ multiplex PCR; TCRdb's copy keeps in-frame clones and lacks some. Here the sample spans about 57,000 clones, roughly 80% being singletons. Specimen: peripheral blood. These receptors came from a woman aged 55-69 years with acute or convalescent COVID-19.

The chain uses TRBV6-5 and TRBJ1-4; TRBD1 matches 9 bases. The V and J ends lost 4 bases and 8 bases, in that order; junction bases with no gene match: 5. This CDR3 has 14 residues. Looked up from germline, CDR1 is MNHEY and CDR2 is SVGAGI. CDR3 coding DNA: TGTGCCAGCAGTTCGGGACAGGGTGGAGAAAAACTGTTTTTT. It translates to CASSSGQGGEKLFF.

The rearrangement links TRBV6-2 or TRBV6-3 to TRBJ2-5; TRBD2 matches 10 bases. Germline-derived CDR1 and CDR2 are MNHEY and SVGEGT. There are 16 residues in the CDR3. Trimming took 0 bases from V and 7 from J; bases not matched to a gene: 8. The CDR3 reads CASSYSSSGGDLTQYF. As DNA, the CDR3 is TGTGCCAGCAGTTACTCTTCTAGCGGGGGTGACTTGACCCAGTACTTC.

The V call is TRBV10-3, the J call TRBJ1-1; no definite D call. The V gene lost 0 bases and the J gene lost 1 base, with 6 bases spanning the gap. The V gene's germline CDR1 is ENHRY and CDR2 SYGVKD. The CDR3 is 14 residues long. Here the CDR3 reads CAISESPGNTEAFF. CDR3 nucleotides: TGTGCCATCAGTGAGTCGCCAGGGAACACTGAAGCTTTCTTT.

CDR3: CSARGAGNTIYF. The CDR3 DNA sequence: TGCAGCGCCAGGGGTGCTGGAAACACCATATATTTT. V and J are TRBV29-1 and TRBJ1-3; tentative D call: TRBD1 (6 bases). The CDR3 spans 12 residues. The V gene lost 7 bases and the J gene lost 2 bases, with 9 bases spanning the gap. Looked up from germline, CDR1 is SQVTM and CDR2 is ANQGSEA.

The CDR3 loop is CASSSHRGSSNYGYTF. The CDR3 nucleotides read TGTGCCAGTAGTTCTCACAGGGGGAGTTCTAACTATGGCTACACCTTC. The chain is built from TRBV19 and TRBJ1-2; 8 positions agree with TRBD1. Looked up from germline, CDR1 is LNHDA and CDR2 is SQIVND (reference sequence). V was clipped by 5 bases and J by 0 bases; unmatched bases: 8. There are 16 residues in the CDR3.

This clone was observed a handful of times. This chain uses TRBV9 with TRBJ2-3, with 14 bases aligning to TRBD2. The CDR3 spans 17 residues. J gave up 8 bases and V 3 bases, and 11 bases lay outside the gene matches. The germline V gene has CDR1 SGDLS and CDR2 YYNGEE. The CDR3 bases are TGTGCCAGCAGCGCCCCTATTGGACTAGCGGGGGGTGGTACGCAGTATTTT. Amino acid sequence: CASSAPIGLAGGGTQYF. Combining the CDR3 with reference TRBV9 and TRBJ2-3 gives the whole variable domain DSGVTQTPKHLITATGQRVTLRCSPRSGDLSVYWYQQSLDQGLQFLIQYYNGEERAKGNILERFSAQQFPDLHSELNLSSLELGDSALYFCASSAPIGLAGGGTQYFGPGTRLTVL.

The gene calls are TRBV14 and TRBJ1-1; no definite D call. Trimming cost V 4 bases and J 0 bases, with 9 bases left between them. The CDR3 loop spans 14 amino acids. The germline CDR1 and CDR2 sequences are SGHDN and FVKESK. The CDR3: CASSPLGVNTEAFF. The CDR3 DNA reads as TGTGCCAGCAGCCCATTGGGCGTGAACACTGAAGCTTTCTTT.

The V gene is TRBV5-1, the J gene TRBJ1-1; possibly TRBD1 for D (5 bases). CDR1 and CDR2 from the germline V gene are SGHRS and YFSETQ. V gave up 4 bases and J gave up 1 base, with 17 bases separating them. This CDR3 has 16 amino acids. CDR3: CASSPNAPGPNTEAFF. The CDR3 region has the DNA TGCGCCAGCAGCCCAAATGCCCCAGGGCCGAACACTGAAGCTTTCTTT.

The J gene is TRBJ2-1, the V gene TRBV11-2; no firm D call. V was cut by 5 bases and J by 8 bases, with 7 bases left in between. CDR3 length equals 11 residues. CDR1 is SGHAT, CDR2 FQNNGV, per germline. The CDR3 loop reads CASSVRDEQFF. The DNA of the CDR3 is TGTGCCAGCAGCGTCCGGGATGAGCAGTTCTTC.

The V and J genes are TRBV30 and TRBJ2-1; 7 positions match TRBD2. The V gene's germline CDR1 is GTSNPN and CDR2 SVGIG (reference sequence). There are 15 residues in the CDR3. V shed 2 bases, J shed 5 bases, and the junction held 9 bases outside the gene matches. CDR3 bases: TGTGCCTGGAGTCCCCGAGGGGAGGGCAACAATGAGCAGTTCTTC. Its protein product is CAWSPRGEGNNEQFF.